The clone carrying this TCR beta chain occurred many times. Antigen: not known. This specimen comes from a study of T-cell memory formation after mild COVID-19. Findings of the study overall: Confirmation of SARS-CoV-2 specificity was lacking for second-wave clones peaking day 37. Prior to infection, memory already included some responding clones, suggesting cross-reactive memory joined.

A 5'RACE reaction primed in the constant segment made cDNA libraries of TCR alpha and TCR beta, and these carried sample barcodes and UMIs. TCRdb reprocessed the 5' RACE reads with MiXCR, giving one entry per CDR3 protein. Of hundreds of thousands of distinct CDR3 sequences listed, 17% are singletons. Germline V CDR1 and CDR2: MNHNY, SVGAGI (reference sequence). The length of the CDR3 is 12 residues. V lost 6 bases and J 1 base, leaving 6 bases between the germline ends. The V gene is TRBV6-6, the J gene TRBJ2-5; D is ambiguous. Sample: PBMCs or a T cell subset sorted from them (not recorded which). The sequence was collected from an adult woman who had mild COVID-19 (a few samples of this study predate the infection). Cell type and time point are not known. The CDR3 DNA is TGTGCCAGCAGACAGCCCCAAGAGACCCAGTACTTC. It specifies CASRQPQETQYF.